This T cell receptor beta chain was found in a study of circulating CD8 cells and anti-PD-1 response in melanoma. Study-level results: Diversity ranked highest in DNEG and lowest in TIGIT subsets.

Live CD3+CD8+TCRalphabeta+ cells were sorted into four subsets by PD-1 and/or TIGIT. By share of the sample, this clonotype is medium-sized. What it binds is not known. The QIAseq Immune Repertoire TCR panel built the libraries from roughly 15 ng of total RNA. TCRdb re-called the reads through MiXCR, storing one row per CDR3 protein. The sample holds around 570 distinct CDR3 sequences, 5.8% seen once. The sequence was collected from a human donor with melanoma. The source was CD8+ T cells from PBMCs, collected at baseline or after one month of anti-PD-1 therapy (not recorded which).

This chain's CDR3 is CASSAGQRNTEAFF. The CDR3 region has the DNA TGTGCCAGCAGCGCGGGACAGAGAAACACTGAAGCTTTCTTT. The rearrangement joins TRBV14 to TRBJ1-1; 7 bases agree with TRBD1. CDR3 length equals 14 residues. The trim removed 5 bases at V and 2 bases at J, leaving 5 bases unmatched. Germline V lookup: CDR1 SGHDN, CDR2 FVKESK.